This TCR beta chain was retrieved from a study of shared clonotypes between healthy human individuals. TCRdb's table, derived via immunoSEQ multiplex PCR, lists solely in-frame clones and lacks some. The table records 150,000 to 200,000 clones, approximately 92% of them present only once. Trimming left V 5 bases short and J 1 base short, with 12 bases between. Germline V gives CDR1 MGHDK, CDR2 SYGVNS. This CDR3 is 14 amino acids long. The source material was naive CD4+ T cells sorted from blood. The subset here: CD45RA+ positively selected. This receptor was taken from a woman in her 30s in good health. The J gene is TRBJ2-7, the V gene TRBV25-1; D ambiguous. CDR3 in amino acids: CASSLVGSSYEQYF. The DNA for the CDR3 is TGTGCCAGCAGTCTGGTGGGATCTTCCTACGAGCAGTACTTC.